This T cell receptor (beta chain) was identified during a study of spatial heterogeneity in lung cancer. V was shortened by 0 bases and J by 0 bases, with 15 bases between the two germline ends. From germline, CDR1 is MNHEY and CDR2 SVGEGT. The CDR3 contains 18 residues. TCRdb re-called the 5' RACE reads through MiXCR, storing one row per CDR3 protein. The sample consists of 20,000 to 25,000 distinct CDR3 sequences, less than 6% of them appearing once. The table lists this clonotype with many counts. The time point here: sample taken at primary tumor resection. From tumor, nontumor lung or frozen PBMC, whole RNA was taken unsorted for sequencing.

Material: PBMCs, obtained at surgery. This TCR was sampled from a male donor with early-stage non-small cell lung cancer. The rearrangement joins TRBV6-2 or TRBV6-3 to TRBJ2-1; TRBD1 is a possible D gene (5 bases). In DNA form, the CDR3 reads TGTGCCAGCAGTTACTCGACGACAGTAGTGCTCTCCTACAATGAGCAGTTCTTC. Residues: CASSYSTTVVLSYNEQFF.